This is a list of T cell receptor beta chains from one sample in a study of shared clonotypes between healthy human individuals. TCRdb keeps only in-frame clones here, not all; method: immunoSEQ multiplex PCR. The sample carries about 2 million clones, roughly 94% recorded once. Sequencing was performed on naive CD4+ T cells sorted from blood. Receptors originate from a man aged 18 to 30 in good health. Both conserved end residues are trimmed from each CDR3. Each record gives: V gene, CDR3 protein.

>TRBV11-2
ASSLGGLAETQY
>TRBV7-2
ASSSYWGSLH
>TRBV4-3
ASSQNPPTEQY
>TRBV29-1
SVEFLGGRNTEAF
>TRBV29-1
SVEEWGGELF
>TRBV6-1
ASTLGQGNTGELF
>TRBV30
AWRGTSGQPQH
>TRBV6-5
ASSYGTTDTDTQY
>TRBV5-4
ASSLFSSGGSRSSYNEQF
>TRBV7-9
ASSLAFPGTGGAETQY
>TRBV5-1
ASSLDIPGELF
>TRBV4-1
ASSHGDRLNTEAF
>TRBV6-6
ASSYSTTSGTEAF
>TRBV2
ASNGDSSGNTIY
>TRBV6-5
ASSYSGGREKLF
>TRBV25-1
ASSGTGTGGGFYGYT
>TRBV30
AWSVEDIQY
>TRBV11-2
ASSLAGKSSYNEQF
>TRBV19
ASSPRQDSPLH
>TRBV5-1
ASSRQGTNSRETQY
>TRBV30
AWNQVNQPQH
>TRBV5-1
ASSLAVAGSGELF
>TRBV10-3
ATQGEENYGYT
>TRBV28
ASTSPTGSYGYT
>TRBV6-5
ASSYRYYTADEQF
>TRBV10-3
AVQSGQGASPLH
>TRBV27
ASSYSLRTEAF
>TRBV11-3
ASSPLGGTGELF